This entry features one TCR beta chain sequence. Its antigen is still unknown. Base qualities were left out, and no much larger clone turns up one base away. Library prep was done by PCR. Sequencing took place on a NextSeq 500. TCRdb trimmed public reads at Q25 via fastp, called clones via MiXCR and kept in-frame beta chains. Merged by CDR3 protein, the rows form single entries marked with the most common genes and DNA. For this sample there are 10,000 or so distinct CDR3 sequences; approximately 30% appear just once. Of the sample, 8.5% falls within the top ten clones. V has 5 bases trimmed and J has 3 bases trimmed; junction bases matching no gene number 4. The germline V gene encodes CDR1 SGHTA and CDR2 FQGTGA. Its CDR3 holds 14 amino acids, cysteine through phenylalanine. Only the CDR3 part of the read is kept: 42 bases, read in frame from the first base. This sample is drawn from a study of immune characterization of retroperitoneal liposarcoma (dated by TCRdb to between 2017 and 2020).

This sequence was found in a female donor with retroperitoneal liposarcoma. The sequencing input was tumor tissue. The rearranged chain carries TRBV7-3 and TRBJ2-5; 9 bases in between match TRBD1. The bases are TGTGCCAGCAGCCGGACAGGGGCCGAAGAGACCCAGTACTTC. Its translation is CASSRTGAEETQYF. With the rest looked up from the reference TRBV7-3 and TRBJ2-5 genes rather than sequenced, the full variable domain is GAGVSQTPSNKVTEKGKYVELRCDPISGHTALYWYRQSLGQGPEFLIYFQGTGAADDSGLPNDRFFAVRPEGSVSTLKIQRTERGDSAVYLCASSRTGAEETQYFGPGTRLLVL.